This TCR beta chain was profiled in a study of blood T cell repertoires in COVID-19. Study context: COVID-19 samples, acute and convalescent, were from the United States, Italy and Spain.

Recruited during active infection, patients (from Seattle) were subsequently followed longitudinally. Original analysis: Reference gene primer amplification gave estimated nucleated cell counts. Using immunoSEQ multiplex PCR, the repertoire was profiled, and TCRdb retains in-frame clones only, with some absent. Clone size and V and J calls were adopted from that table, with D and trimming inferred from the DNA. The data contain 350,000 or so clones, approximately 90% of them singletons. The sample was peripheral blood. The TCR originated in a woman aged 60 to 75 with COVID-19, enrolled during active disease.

The DNA of the CDR3 is TGTGCCAGCAGCTCTAGCGGGGGGGGATACAATGAGCAGTTCTTC. Its protein is CASSSSGGGYNEQFF. The J gene is TRBJ2-1, the V gene TRBV5-4; 12 bases fit TRBD2. V dropped 3 bases and J dropped 4; count of bases not matched to a gene: 2. This CDR3 is 15 amino acids long. Germline V gene lookup returns CDR1 SGHNT and CDR2 YYREEE (reference sequence).